A single sample is the source of the 29 T cell receptor beta chains below, sequenced in a study of response to subunit inactivated influenza vaccine. One entry per CDR3 protein, called by TCRdb with MiXCR from the RT-PCR reads. The data hold about 310,000 distinct CDR3 sequences, with less than 25% observed a single time. Here the sequenced sample was PBMCs from blood, taken about 20 months after vaccination. All receptors derive from a man aged 45 to 75 who received an inactivated influenza vaccine.

This clonotype was detected ten times or more. The CDR3: CASGSLRSSYNSPLHF. The CDR3 nucleotides are TGTGCCAGCGGGTCTCTCAGGAGCTCCTATAATTCACCCCTCCACTTT. The chain uses TRBV12-3 or TRBV12-4 and TRBJ1-6, with D hard to call. Between the trimmed V and J ends, which lost 8 bases and 0 bases, there was a span of 14 bases. The CDR3 covers 16 residues.

This clonotype was recorded a few times. The chain recombines TRBV4-3 with TRBJ2-7, with unresolved D. Looked up from germline, CDR1 is LGHNA and CDR2 is YSLEER. The V gene lost 5 bases and the J gene lost 0 bases, with 11 bases spanning the gap. This CDR3 is 14 amino acids long. CDR3 residues: CASSTDQDSYEQYF. In nucleotides, the CDR3 is TGCGCCAGCAGCACTGACCAGGACTCCTACGAGCAGTACTTC.

This clonotype has just one count. V is TRBV12-3 or TRBV12-4 and J is TRBJ2-5, with D perhaps matching TRBD1 (5 bases). CDR3 size: 14 residues. The V gene lost 5 bases and the J gene lost 1 base, with 11 bases spanning the gap. The CDR3 DNA reads as TGTGCCAGCAGTACACCAGGGTTCCAAGAGACCCAGTACTTC. Translating gives CASSTPGFQETQYF.

The V gene is TRBV7-2, the J gene TRBJ1-1, with TRBD1 matching over 7 bases. Trimming at V came to 3 bases and at J to 8 bases, leaving 12 bases not matched to a gene. The CDR3 covers 15 residues. The germline gives CDR1 SGHTA, CDR2 FQGNSA. CDR3 coding DNA: TGTGCCAGCAGCTTTTTATCGGGACAGATAAGCGAAGCTTTCTTT. This gives the protein CASSFLSGQISEAFF.

This clonotype has a handful of counts. The rearrangement joins TRBV12-3 or TRBV12-4 to TRBJ2-3, with a weak D call TRBD2 (6 bases). V was pared by 3 bases and J by 1 base, with 11 bases between. This CDR3 is built from 15 residues. This chain's CDR3 is CASSFRTGGTDTQYF. CDR3 sequence (DNA): TGTGCCAGCAGTTTTAGAACGGGGGGCACAGATACGCAGTATTTT.

The chain couples TRBV28 to TRBJ2-7; 9 nucleotides line up with TRBD1. CDR3 length equals 15 residues. Germline V lookup: CDR1 MDHEN, CDR2 SYDVKM. Trimming removed 4 bases from V and 7 bases from J; junction bases left unmatched: 11. The CDR3 loop is CASSSAGQGFEEQYF. The CDR3 DNA sequence: TGTGCCAGCAGTTCAGCGGGACAGGGTTTTGAAGAGCAGTACTTC.

This clonotype showed up just a few times. The chain employs TRBV27 and TRBJ1-6, with D tentatively TRBD1 (5 bases). Trimming left V 5 bases short and J 9 bases short, with 20 bases between. This CDR3 is 16 amino acids long. Germline V gives CDR1 MNHEY, CDR2 SMNVEV (reference sequence). This CDR3 reads CASSTLLGQRGSPLHF. CDR3 DNA: TGTGCCAGCAGTACTCTTTTGGGGCAGCGGGGTTCACCCCTCCACTTT.

This clonotype has at least ten counts. The chain joins TRBV5-8 to TRBJ2-2, with D uncertain. Trimming shortened V by 0 bases and J by 1 base, and 4 bases separated the two germline ends. The CDR3 has 14 amino acids. Germline values: CDR1 SGHTS, CDR2 YDEGEE. This CDR3 reads CASSLAQNTGELFF. The CDR3 DNA reads as TGTGCCAGCAGCTTGGCACAGAACACCGGGGAGCTGTTTTTT. The variable domain in full, with the rest retrieved from reference TRBV5-8 and TRBJ2-2, is EAGVTQSPTHLIKTRGQQATLRCSPISGHTSVYWYQQALGLGLQFLLWYDEGEERNRGNFPPRFSGRQFPNYSSELNVNALELEDSALYLCASSLAQNTGELFFGEGSRLTVL.

The chain combines TRBV7-2 with TRBJ1-1; 7 bases line up with TRBD1. Germline CDR1 reads SGHTA; CDR2 reads FQGNSA. The ends lost 5 bases at V and 5 bases at J; junction bases unmatched: 5. The CDR3 contains 13 residues. CDR3 nucleotides: TGTGCCAGCAGCCCGTACAGGGGAACTGAAGCTTTCTTT. It specifies CASSPYRGTEAFF.

This clonotype was detected many times. The chain couples TRBV12-3 or TRBV12-4 to TRBJ1-1; D is ambiguous. There are 15 residues in the CDR3. V was pared by 1 base and J by 4 bases, with 13 bases between. The CDR3 here is CASSLVLSTSTEAFF. The DNA of the CDR3 is TGTGCCAGCAGTTTAGTACTGAGTACGTCCACTGAAGCTTTCTTT.

J is TRBJ1-5 and V is TRBV20-1; D call uncertain. Trimming left V 5 bases short and J 0 bases short, with 5 bases between. Germline V gene lookup returns CDR1 DFQATT and CDR2 SNEGSKA (reference sequence). The CDR3 has 12 residues. CDR3 residues: CSAYSSNQPQHF. CDR3 in DNA: TGCAGTGCTTACAGTAGCAATCAGCCCCAGCATTTT.

This clonotype was detected only a few times. V usage is TRBV3-1 and J usage is TRBJ2-6; D is uncertain. Trimming stripped 5 bases from V and 4 bases from J, with 21 bases between. Germline V CDR1 and CDR2: LGHDT, YNNKEL (reference sequence). There are 18 residues in the CDR3. The CDR3 loop is CASSSGPTNSAGANVLTF. The CDR3 DNA sequence: TGTGCCAGCAGCTCTGGACCTACGAATTCTGCAGGGGCCAACGTCCTGACTTTC.

This clonotype was counted many times. The chain recombines TRBV6-2 or TRBV6-3 with TRBJ2-1, with 10 positions matching TRBD2. Trimming at V came to 5 bases and at J to 4 bases, leaving 8 bases not matched to a gene. The CDR3 contains 16 residues. Germline V lookup: CDR1 MNHEY, CDR2 SVGEGT. The CDR3 here is CASSIWSGRVYNEQFF. The DNA of the CDR3 is TGTGCCAGCAGTATCTGGAGCGGGAGGGTATACAATGAGCAGTTCTTC.

This clonotype was seen a handful of times. The chain recombines TRBV24-1 with TRBJ2-5; D gene ambiguous. The CDR3 extends over 13 amino acids. The V end was cut by 3 bases, the J end by 5 bases, with 9 bases between. Germline V gene sequence: CDR1 KGHDR, CDR2 SFDVKD. CDR3 protein: CATSDVIRETQYF. The CDR3 DNA is TGTGCCACCAGTGATGTAATCAGGGAGACCCAGTACTTC.

The chain links TRBV10-3 to TRBJ1-5; 7 nucleotides line up with TRBD1. This CDR3 spans 19 amino acids. CDR1 is ENHRY and CDR2 is SYGVKD in the germline V gene. V trimming: 0 bases; J trimming: 2 bases; junction bases outside the gene matches: 13. CDR3: CAISESPILRQGGNQPQHF. The CDR3 DNA reads as TGTGCCATCAGTGAGTCCCCTATTCTGAGACAGGGTGGCAATCAGCCCCAGCATTTT.

This clonotype was detected ten times or more. This chain uses TRBV6-2 or TRBV6-3 with TRBJ1-4, with D possibly TRBD1 on 6 matching bases. The V and J ends lost 5 bases and 8 bases respectively, with 15 bases between them. Germline lookup yields CDR1 MNHEY and CDR2 SVGEGT. There are 14 residues in the CDR3. The CDR3 loop is CASSNRETVEKLFF. The CDR3 DNA follows: TGTGCCAGCAGTAACAGGGAGACGGTCGAAAAACTGTTTTTT.

This clonotype turned up a few times. The genes are TRBV11-2 and TRBJ2-1; maybe TRBD2 (6 bases). The length of the CDR3 is 15 residues. Per germline, CDR1 SGHAT and CDR2 FQNNGV. The germline V and J ends were trimmed by 0 bases and 5 bases, with 11 bases remaining between them. CDR3 DNA: TGTGCCAGCAGCTTAGAAGTCCTAGCGAACAATGAGCAGTTCTTC. Translating it yields CASSLEVLANNEQFF.

Many counts were recorded for this clonotype. The rearrangement uses TRBV7-2 and TRBJ2-3; unclear D gene. V was pared by 6 bases and J by 4 bases, with 8 bases between. The CDR3 contains 12 residues. Germline V gene data show CDR1 as SGHTA and CDR2 as FQGNSA. The CDR3 nucleotides are TGTGCCAGCAGTTTTCCGCCAGATACGCAGTATTTT. This sequence encodes CASSFPPDTQYF. The full variable domain, its missing parts supplied by reference TRBV7-2 and TRBJ2-3, is GAGVSQSPSNKVTEKGKDVELRCDPISGHTALYWYRQSLGQGLEFLIYFQGNSAPDKSGLPSDRFSAERTGGSVSTLTIQRTQQEDSAVYLCASSFPPDTQYFGPGTRLTVL.

Only a few counts were recorded for this clonotype. V and J are TRBV7-6 and TRBJ1-1; no clear D. In germline, CDR1 is SGHVS, CDR2 FNYEAQ. V was pared by 6 bases and J by 0 bases, with 8 bases between. CDR3 length equals 13 residues. CDR3 in DNA: TGTGCCAGCAGTGAGTTTTTGAACACTGAAGCTTTCTTT. It encodes CASSEFLNTEAFF.

This clonotype was observed a handful of times. The chain is built from TRBV5-1 and TRBJ1-5; possibly TRBD1 for D (6 bases). V shed 4 bases and J shed 5 bases, with 19 bases lying between them. Germline V CDR1 and CDR2: SGHRS, YFSETQ. The CDR3 loop spans 16 amino acids. The CDR3 DNA is TGCGCCAGCAGCCCAGCCGGTGGGGGGGGCGATCAGCCCCAGCATTTT. Translation gives CASSPAGGGGDQPQHF.

V gene TRBV4-1 combines with J gene TRBJ2-7; no definite D call. Looked up from germline, CDR1 is MGHRA and CDR2 is YSYEKL. V lost 3 bases and J lost 4, with 16 bases in between. The length of the CDR3 is 15 residues. The CDR3 reads CASSQAHHSEYEQYF. The CDR3 DNA sequence: TGCGCCAGCAGCCAGGCTCATCACAGTGAGTACGAGCAGTACTTC.

This rearrangement joins TRBV5-1 to TRBJ1-6, with TRBD1 matching 8 bases. Germline V gene lookup returns CDR1 SGHRS and CDR2 YFSETQ. V shed 4 bases, J shed 6 bases, and the junction held 6 bases outside the gene matches. CDR3 length equals 15 residues. DNA of the CDR3: TGCGCCAGCAGCCCTGACAGGGGCCTTAATTCACCCCTCCACTTT. It encodes CASSPDRGLNSPLHF.

This clonotype was counted a few times. The chain carries TRBV12-3 or TRBV12-4 and TRBJ2-7; D not certain. This CDR3 region has 12 residues. With 6 bases removed from V and 0 bases from J, the gap between germline ends came to 6 bases. CDR3 sequence reads: CASRASSYEQYF. The CDR3, as DNA: TGTGCCAGCAGGGCTAGCTCCTACGAGCAGTACTTC.

This clonotype was picked up many times. The rearrangement joins TRBV29-1 to TRBJ2-1; no definite D call. V was pared by 4 bases and J by 2 bases, with 3 bases between. This CDR3 comprises 11 residues. Germline-derived CDR1 and CDR2 are SQVTM and ANQGSEA. Here the CDR3 reads CSVVAYNEQFF. CDR3 nucleotides: TGCAGCGTTGTGGCCTACAATGAGCAGTTCTTC.

In its sample, this clonotype was seen many times. The rearrangement joins TRBV20-1 to TRBJ1-3; D is unclear. Trimming took 6 bases from V and 0 from J, leaving 12 bases between them. The length of the CDR3 is 14 residues. Germline V CDR1 and CDR2: DFQATT, SNEGSKA (reference sequence). The CDR3 DNA sequence: TGCAGTGCCTCATACGGACCCTCTGGAAACACCATATATTTT. It is translated as CSASYGPSGNTIYF.

This clonotype showed up just a few times. V is TRBV6-1 and J is TRBJ1-6; D is uncertain. CDR3 length: 17 residues. The germline gives CDR1 MNHNS, CDR2 SASEGT. Trimming shortened V by 3 bases and J by 2 bases, and 14 bases separated the two germline ends. CDR3 bases: TGTGCCAGCAGTGAGCGGCCGCCAGGAGCCTATAATTCACCCCTCCACTTT. Amino acids: CASSERPPGAYNSPLHF.

V usage is TRBV13 and J usage is TRBJ2-1, with 8 nucleotides matching TRBD2. In germline, CDR1 is PRHDT, CDR2 FYEKMQ (reference sequence). The ends lost 3 bases at V and 4 bases at J; junction bases unmatched: 2. The CDR3 is made up of 14 amino acids. The CDR3 region is CASSFAGGYNEQFF. In nucleotides, the CDR3 is TGTGCCAGCAGCTTTGCGGGAGGATACAATGAGCAGTTCTTC.

This clonotype was observed a few times. The V gene is TRBV7-2, the J gene TRBJ1-5; possible D gene TRBD1, 5 bases. CDR3 length: 15 amino acids. Per the germline V gene, CDR1 is SGHTA and CDR2 is FQGNSA. V lost 5 bases and J 7 bases, leaving 18 bases between the germline ends. The CDR3 spells CASSPRDALGQPQHF. DNA for the CDR3: TGTGCCAGCAGCCCGAGGGACGCCCTGGGGCAGCCCCAGCATTTT.

The V and J genes are TRBV15 and TRBJ2-2; D may be TRBD1 (6 bases). Trimming took off 3 bases at V and 6 bases at J, with 14 bases between the two ends. Germline loops: CDR1 LNHNV, CDR2 YYDKDF (reference sequence). This CDR3 has 15 residues. The CDR3 region has the DNA TGTGCCACCAGCAGGGATTTGGGACAATCCGGGGAGCTGTTTTTT. As protein: CATSRDLGQSGELFF.